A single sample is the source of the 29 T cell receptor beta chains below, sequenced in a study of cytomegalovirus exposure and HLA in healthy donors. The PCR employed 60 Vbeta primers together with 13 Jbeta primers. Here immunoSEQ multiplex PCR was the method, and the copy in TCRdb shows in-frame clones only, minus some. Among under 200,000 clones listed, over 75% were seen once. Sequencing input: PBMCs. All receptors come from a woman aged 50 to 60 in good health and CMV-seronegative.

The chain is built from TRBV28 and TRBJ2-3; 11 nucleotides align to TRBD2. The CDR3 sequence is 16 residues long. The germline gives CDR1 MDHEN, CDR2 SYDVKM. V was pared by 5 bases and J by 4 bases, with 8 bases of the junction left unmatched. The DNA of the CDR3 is TGTGCCAGCAGTCTTACCCTAGCGGGAGGCCCAGATACGCAGTATTTT. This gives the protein CASSLTLAGGPDTQYF.

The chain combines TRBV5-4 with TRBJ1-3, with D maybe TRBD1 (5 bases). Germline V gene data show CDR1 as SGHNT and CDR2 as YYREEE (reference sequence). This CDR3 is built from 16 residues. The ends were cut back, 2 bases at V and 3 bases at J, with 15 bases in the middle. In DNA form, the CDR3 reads TGTGCCAGCAGCTTTAAGCCCCCCGGGGGTGGAAACACCATATATTTT. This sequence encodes CASSFKPPGGGNTIYF. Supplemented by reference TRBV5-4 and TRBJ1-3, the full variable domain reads ETGVTQSPTHLIKTRGQQVTLRCSSQSGHNTVSWYQQALGQGPQFIFQYYREEENGRGNFPPRFSGLQFPNYSSELNVNALELDDSALYLCASSFKPPGGGNTIYFGEGSWLTVV.

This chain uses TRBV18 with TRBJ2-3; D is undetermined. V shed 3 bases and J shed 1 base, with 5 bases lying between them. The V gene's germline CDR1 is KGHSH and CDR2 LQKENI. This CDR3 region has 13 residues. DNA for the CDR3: TGTGCCAGCTCACCGGGCGGCACAGATACGCAGTATTTT. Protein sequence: CASSPGGTDTQYF.

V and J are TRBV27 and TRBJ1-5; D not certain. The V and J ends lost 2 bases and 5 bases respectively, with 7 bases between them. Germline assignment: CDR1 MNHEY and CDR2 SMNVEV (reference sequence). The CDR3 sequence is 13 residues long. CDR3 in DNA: TGTGCCAGCAGTTTACAGGAAGATCAGCCCCAGCATTTT. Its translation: CASSLQEDQPQHF.

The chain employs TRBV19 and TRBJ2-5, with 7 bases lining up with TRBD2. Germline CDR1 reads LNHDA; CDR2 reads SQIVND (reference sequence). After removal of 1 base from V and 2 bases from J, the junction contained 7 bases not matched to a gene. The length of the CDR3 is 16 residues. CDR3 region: CASSIVLGEGQETQYF. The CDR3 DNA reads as TGTGCCAGTAGTATAGTGTTAGGGGAGGGACAAGAGACCCAGTACTTC.

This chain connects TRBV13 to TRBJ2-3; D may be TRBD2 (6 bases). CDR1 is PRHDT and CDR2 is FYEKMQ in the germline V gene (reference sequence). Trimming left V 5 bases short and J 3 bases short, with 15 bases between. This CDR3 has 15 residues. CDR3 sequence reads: CASSLRDRGTDTQYF. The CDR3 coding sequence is TGTGCCAGCAGCCTCCGGGATCGGGGGACAGATACGCAGTATTTT. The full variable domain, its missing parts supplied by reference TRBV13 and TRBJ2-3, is AAGVIQSPRHLIKEKRETATLKCYPIPRHDTVYWYQQGPGQDPQFLISFYEKMQSDKGSIPDRFSAQQFSDYHSELNMSSLELGDSALYFCASSLRDRGTDTQYFGPGTRLTVL.

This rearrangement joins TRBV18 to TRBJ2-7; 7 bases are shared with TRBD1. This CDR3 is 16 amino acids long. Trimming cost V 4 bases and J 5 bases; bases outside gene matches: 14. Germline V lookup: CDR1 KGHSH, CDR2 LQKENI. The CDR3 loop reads CASSLRTGAVPDEQYF. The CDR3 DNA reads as TGTGCCAGCTCACTCAGGACAGGTGCGGTTCCCGACGAGCAGTACTTC.

Here the CDR3 reads CASSLDRGSDTQYF. As DNA, the CDR3 is TGTGCCAGCAGCTTAGACAGGGGGTCAGATACGCAGTATTTT. The chain joins TRBV7-2 to TRBJ2-3, with 8 bases fitting TRBD1. The V and J ends lost 1 base and 4 bases, in that order; junction bases with no gene match: 1. The V gene's germline CDR1 is SGHTA and CDR2 FQGNSA. The CDR3 spans 14 residues.

CDR3 loop: CASSFQGTYEQYF. CDR3 sequence (DNA): TGTGCCAGCAGCTTCCAGGGCACCTACGAGCAGTACTTC. The chain carries TRBV7-2 and TRBJ2-7; tentatively, D is TRBD1 (5 bases). Trimming took off 3 bases at V and 2 bases at J, with 8 bases between the two ends. CDR3 size: 13 residues. Germline loops: CDR1 SGHTA, CDR2 FQGNSA.

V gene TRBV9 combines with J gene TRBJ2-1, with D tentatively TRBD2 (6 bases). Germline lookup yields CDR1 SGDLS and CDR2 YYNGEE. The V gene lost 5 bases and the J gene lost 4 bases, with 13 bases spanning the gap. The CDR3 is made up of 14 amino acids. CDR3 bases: TGTGCCAGCAGTAAATTAGCGGAATACAATGAGCAGTTCTTC. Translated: CASSKLAEYNEQFF.

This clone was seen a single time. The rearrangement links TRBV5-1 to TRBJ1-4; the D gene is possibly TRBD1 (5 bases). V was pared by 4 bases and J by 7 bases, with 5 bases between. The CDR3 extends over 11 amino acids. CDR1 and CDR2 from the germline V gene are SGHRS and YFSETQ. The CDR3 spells CASSQGEKLFF. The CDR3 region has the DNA TGCGCCAGCAGCCAGGGTGAAAAACTGTTTTTT.

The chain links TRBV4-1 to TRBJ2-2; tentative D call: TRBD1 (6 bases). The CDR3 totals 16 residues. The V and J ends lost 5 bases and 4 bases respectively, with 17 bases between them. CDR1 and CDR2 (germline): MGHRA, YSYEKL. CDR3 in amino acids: CASSKVRAGATGELFF. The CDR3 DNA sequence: TGCGCCAGCAGCAAAGTTCGCGCAGGGGCCACCGGGGAGCTGTTTTTT.

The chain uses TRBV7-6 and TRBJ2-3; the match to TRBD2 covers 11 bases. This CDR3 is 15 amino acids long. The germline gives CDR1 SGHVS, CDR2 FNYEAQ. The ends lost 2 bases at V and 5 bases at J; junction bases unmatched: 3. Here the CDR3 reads CASSLLAGGRDTQYF. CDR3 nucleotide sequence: TGTGCCAGCAGCTTACTAGCGGGGGGAAGAGATACGCAGTATTTT.

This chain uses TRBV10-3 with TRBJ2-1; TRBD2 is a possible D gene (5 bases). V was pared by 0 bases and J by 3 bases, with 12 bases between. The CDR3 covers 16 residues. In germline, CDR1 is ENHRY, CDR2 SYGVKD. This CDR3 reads CAISESVKRGYNEQFF. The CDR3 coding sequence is TGTGCCATCAGTGAGTCGGTAAAACGGGGCTACAATGAGCAGTTCTTC.

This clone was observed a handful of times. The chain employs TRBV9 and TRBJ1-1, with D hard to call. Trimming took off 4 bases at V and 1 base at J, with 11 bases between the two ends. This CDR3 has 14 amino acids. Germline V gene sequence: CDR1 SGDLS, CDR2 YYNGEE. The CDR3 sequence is CASSPNRGNTEAFF. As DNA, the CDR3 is TGTGCCAGCAGCCCCAACCGGGGGAACACTGAAGCTTTCTTT.

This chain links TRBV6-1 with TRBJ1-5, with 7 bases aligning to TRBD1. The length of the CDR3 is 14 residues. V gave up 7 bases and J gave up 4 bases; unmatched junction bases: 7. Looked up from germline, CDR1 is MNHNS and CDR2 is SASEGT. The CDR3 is CASNEGQSNQPQHF. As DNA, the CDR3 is TGTGCCAGCAACGAGGGACAGTCTAATCAGCCCCAGCATTTT.

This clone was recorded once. The CDR3 DNA sequence: TGCGCCAGCAGCCAAGAGCCCCCCGGGAGCCATCAGCCCCAGCATTTT. Translation: CASSQEPPGSHQPQHF. The chain carries TRBV4-3 and TRBJ1-5; D gene uncertain. V was clipped by 0 bases and J by 5 bases, with 14 bases between them. This CDR3 is built from 16 residues. Per germline, CDR1 LGHNA and CDR2 YSLEER.

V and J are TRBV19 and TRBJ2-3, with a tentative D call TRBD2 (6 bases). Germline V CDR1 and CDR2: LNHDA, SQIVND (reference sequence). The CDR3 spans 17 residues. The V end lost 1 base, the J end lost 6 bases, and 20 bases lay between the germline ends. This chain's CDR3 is CASSIVARAGRSDTQYF. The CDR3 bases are TGTGCCAGTAGTATAGTGGCTAGGGCGGGGCGATCCGATACGCAGTATTTT.

The CDR3 region is CASSLGGGGGTEAFF. As DNA, the CDR3 is TGTGCCAGCAGCTTAGGCGGAGGCGGGGGGACTGAAGCTTTCTTT. The chain couples TRBV7-9 to TRBJ1-1; D may be TRBD1 (5 bases). Deletions cut 1 base from V and 5 bases from J, with 14 bases between. From germline, CDR1 is SEHNR and CDR2 FQNEAQ (reference sequence). CDR3 length: 15 residues.

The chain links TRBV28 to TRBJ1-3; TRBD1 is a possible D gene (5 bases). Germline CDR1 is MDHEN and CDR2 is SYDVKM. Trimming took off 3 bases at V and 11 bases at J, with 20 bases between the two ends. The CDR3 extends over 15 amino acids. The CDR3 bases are TGTGCCAGCAGTTTCGGGGGGGATGGGGGAATTGCCATATATTTT. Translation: CASSFGGDGGIAIYF.

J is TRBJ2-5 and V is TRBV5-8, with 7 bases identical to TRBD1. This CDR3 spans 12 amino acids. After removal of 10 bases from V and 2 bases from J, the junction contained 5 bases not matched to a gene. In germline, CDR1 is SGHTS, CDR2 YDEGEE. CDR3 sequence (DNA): TGTGCCGGCACAGGGGATCAAGAGACCCAGTACTTC. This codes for CAGTGDQETQYF.

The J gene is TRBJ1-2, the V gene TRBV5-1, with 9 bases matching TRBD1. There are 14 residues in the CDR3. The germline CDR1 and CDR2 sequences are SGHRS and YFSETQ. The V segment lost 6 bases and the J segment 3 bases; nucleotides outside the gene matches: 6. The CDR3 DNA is TGCGCCAGCACGTCGGGACAGGGACACTATGGCTACACCTTC. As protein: CASTSGQGHYGYTF. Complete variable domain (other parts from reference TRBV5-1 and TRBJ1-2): KAGVTQTPRYLIKTRGQQVTLSCSPISGHRSVSWYQQTPGQGLQFLFEYFSETQRNKGNFPGRFSGRQFSNSRSEMNVSTLELGDSALYLCASTSGQGHYGYTFGSGTRLTVV.

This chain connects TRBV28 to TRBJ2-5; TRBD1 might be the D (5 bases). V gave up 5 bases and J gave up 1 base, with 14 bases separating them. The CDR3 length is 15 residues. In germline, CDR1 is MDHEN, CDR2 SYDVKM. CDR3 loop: CASSTPDSFQETQYF. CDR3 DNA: TGTGCCAGCAGTACCCCTGACAGCTTCCAAGAGACCCAGTACTTC.

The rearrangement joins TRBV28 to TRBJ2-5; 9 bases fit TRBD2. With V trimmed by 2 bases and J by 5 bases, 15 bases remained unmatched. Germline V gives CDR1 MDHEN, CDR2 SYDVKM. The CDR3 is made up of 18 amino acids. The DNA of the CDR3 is TGTGCCAGCAGTTTAACCCGAGGAGCGGGGGGCCGCCGGGAGACCCAGTACTTC. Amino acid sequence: CASSLTRGAGGRRETQYF.

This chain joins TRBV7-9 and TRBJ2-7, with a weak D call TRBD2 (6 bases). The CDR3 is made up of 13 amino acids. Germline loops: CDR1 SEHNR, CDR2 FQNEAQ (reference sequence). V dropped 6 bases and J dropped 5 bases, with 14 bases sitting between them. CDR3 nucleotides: TGTGCCAGCAGGCTCCGGGGGATAGACGAGCAGTACTTC. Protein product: CASRLRGIDEQYF. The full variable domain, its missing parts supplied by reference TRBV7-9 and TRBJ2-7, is DTGVSQNPRHKITKRGQNVTFRCDPISEHNRLYWYRQTLGQGPEFLTYFQNEAQLEKSRLLSDRFSAERPKGSFSTLEIQRTEQGDSAMYLCASRLRGIDEQYFGPGTRLTVT.

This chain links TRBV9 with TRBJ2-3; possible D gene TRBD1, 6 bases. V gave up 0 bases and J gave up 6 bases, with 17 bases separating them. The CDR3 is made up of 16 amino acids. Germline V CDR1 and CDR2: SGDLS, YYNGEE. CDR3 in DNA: TGTGCCAGCAGCGTAGGGGCCTTGGGGGCTGGGGATACGCAGTATTTT. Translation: CASSVGALGAGDTQYF.

CDR3 amino acids: CASSGAFSGNTIYF. The CDR3 region has the DNA TGTGCCAGCAGCGGGGCCTTCTCTGGAAACACCATATATTTT. The chain recombines TRBV11-1 with TRBJ1-3; the D gene is possibly TRBD1 (5 bases). This CDR3 contains 14 residues. Per germline, CDR1 SGHAT and CDR2 FQDESV (reference sequence). Trimming cost V 5 bases and J 0 bases, with 8 bases left between them.

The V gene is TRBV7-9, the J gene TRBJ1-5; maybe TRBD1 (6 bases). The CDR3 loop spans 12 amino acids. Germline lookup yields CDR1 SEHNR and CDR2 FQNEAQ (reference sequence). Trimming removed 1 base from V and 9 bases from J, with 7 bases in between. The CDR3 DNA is TGTGCCAGCAGCTTAGGGGGGCGGCCCCAGCATTTT. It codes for CASSLGGRPQHF. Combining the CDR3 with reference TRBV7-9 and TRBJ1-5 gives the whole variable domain DTGVSQNPRHKITKRGQNVTFRCDPISEHNRLYWYRQTLGQGPEFLTYFQNEAQLEKSRLLSDRFSAERPKGSFSTLEIQRTEQGDSAMYLCASSLGGRPQHFGDGTRLSIL.

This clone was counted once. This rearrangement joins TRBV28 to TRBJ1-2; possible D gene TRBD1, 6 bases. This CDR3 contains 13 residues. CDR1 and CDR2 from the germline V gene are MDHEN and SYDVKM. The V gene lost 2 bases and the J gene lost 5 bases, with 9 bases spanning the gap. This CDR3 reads CASSLPQGYGYTF. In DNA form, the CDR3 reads TGTGCCAGCAGTTTACCTCAGGGGTATGGCTACACCTTC.